The 27 T cell receptor beta chains in this list originate from one sample, sequenced in a study of T cell changes during pregnancy in multiple sclerosis. Profiled with immunoSEQ multiplex PCR; TCRdb holds only in-frame clones, not every one. Of 45,000 to 55,000 clones in the sample, approximately 92% were seen once. The sample here was peripheral blood, taken in the third trimester of pregnancy. The source is a female donor with multiple sclerosis, enrolled in a pregnancy study.

The chain uses TRBV28 and TRBJ1-2; TRBD1 matches at 8 bases. The CDR3 is 15 amino acids. CDR1 is MDHEN, CDR2 SYDVKM, per germline. V was pared by 5 bases and J by 8 bases, with 13 bases of the junction left unmatched. CDR3 region: CASSPVGQGGRGYTF. DNA of the CDR3: TGTGCCAGCAGTCCTGTTGGACAGGGTGGACGCGGCTACACCTTC.

V is TRBV19 and J is TRBJ1-2; TRBD1 agrees at 9 bases. The CDR3 totals 13 residues. V was clipped by 7 bases and J by 7 bases; unmatched bases: 7. The germline gives CDR1 LNHDA, CDR2 SQIVND (reference sequence). DNA for the CDR3: TGTGCCAGTACCTTAAGGACAGGGGCTGGCTACACCTTC. Amino acids: CASTLRTGAGYTF. The full variable domain, rest sourced from reference TRBV19 and TRBJ1-2, is DGGITQSPKYLFRKEGQNVTLSCEQNLNHDAMYWYRQDPGQGLRLIYYSQIVNDFQKGDIAEGYSVSREKKESFPLTVTSAQKNPTAFYLCASTLRTGAGYTFGSGTRLTVV.

The genes are TRBV6-6 and TRBJ2-5, with D possibly TRBD1 on 6 matching bases. Germline V gene lookup returns CDR1 MNHNY and CDR2 SVGAGI (reference sequence). This CDR3 comprises 13 residues. V was trimmed by 8 bases and J by 6 bases, leaving 16 bases between them. CDR3 nucleotide sequence: TGTGCCAGCGGACACAGGGTTAAGAAGACCCAGTACTTC. It encodes CASGHRVKKTQYF.

This chain links TRBV19 with TRBJ1-1; D unresolved. Germline V gives CDR1 LNHDA, CDR2 SQIVND (reference sequence). Trimming took off 5 bases at V and 0 bases at J, with 10 bases between the two ends. The CDR3 has 14 amino acids. CDR3 in DNA: TGTGCCAGTAGTCAAAAAACACTGAACACTGAAGCTTTCTTT. Its protein product is CASSQKTLNTEAFF.

By share of the sample, this clone is medium-sized. The V and J genes are TRBV6-4 and TRBJ2-3; 9 bases agree with TRBD2. The CDR3 is made up of 15 amino acids. CDR1 is MRHNA, CDR2 SNTAGT, per germline. J gave up 4 bases and V 3 bases, and 5 bases lay outside the gene matches. The chain's CDR3 is CASSEGASGADTQYF. CDR3 DNA: TGTGCCAGCAGTGAAGGGGCTAGCGGGGCAGATACGCAGTATTTT.

The J gene is TRBJ1-2, the V gene TRBV28; 11 positions agree with TRBD1. CDR3 size: 17 residues. Germline values: CDR1 MDHEN, CDR2 SYDVKM. The V segment lost 2 bases and the J segment 7 bases; nucleotides outside the gene matches: 12. The CDR3 protein is CASSLGGTGQGVSGYTF. Written as DNA, the CDR3 is TGTGCCAGCAGTTTAGGGGGGACGGGACAGGGGGTTTCTGGCTACACCTTC.

This chain connects TRBV11-2 to TRBJ2-7; the D is unclear. CDR3 length equals 15 residues. The germline V gene has CDR1 SGHAT and CDR2 FQNNGV. Trimming cost V 5 bases and J 4 bases, with 18 bases left between them. CDR3 amino acids: CASSETPRGTYEQYF. CDR3 bases: TGTGCCAGCAGCGAGACCCCTCGCGGAACTTACGAGCAGTACTTC.

The gene calls are TRBV5-5 and TRBJ1-1; 8 bases line up with TRBD1. Germline V CDR1 and CDR2: SGHKS, YYEKEE (reference sequence). Unmatched junction bases numbered 4, after V lost 3 bases and J lost 0 bases. The CDR3 runs to 15 residues. The CDR3 region is CASSSQGAVNTEAFF. DNA for the CDR3: TGTGCCAGCAGCTCTCAGGGGGCCGTGAACACTGAAGCTTTCTTT.

The V gene is TRBV2, the J gene TRBJ1-1; D might be TRBD1 (6 bases). The CDR3 spans 16 residues. V dropped 4 bases and J dropped 6 bases, with 21 bases sitting between them. Looked up from germline, CDR1 is SNHLY and CDR2 is FYNNEI. CDR3 sequence reads: CASSAMTGHTSAEAFF. For the CDR3, the DNA is TGTGCCAGCAGTGCTATGACAGGACATACGTCCGCTGAAGCTTTCTTT.

This rearrangement joins TRBV10-3 to TRBJ2-7; 7 bases map to TRBD2. The germline gives CDR1 ENHRY, CDR2 SYGVKD. After removal of 10 bases from V and 3 bases from J, the junction contained 6 bases not matched to a gene. The CDR3 sequence is 12 residues long. The CDR3 nucleotides are TGTGCCACCTTGGGGGGGGTCTACGAGCAGTACTTC. Translating gives CATLGGVYEQYF.

This chain joins TRBV7-3 and TRBJ2-2; possibly TRBD2 for D (5 bases). Trimming left V 3 bases short and J 4 bases short, with 9 bases between. Germline values: CDR1 SGHTA, CDR2 FQGTGA. The CDR3 runs to 14 residues. CDR3 region: CASSFNGLTGELFF. The CDR3 bases are TGTGCCAGCAGCTTTAACGGACTCACCGGGGAGCTGTTTTTT.

This clone has a count of ten or more. Other DNA sequences in the sample encode the same CDR3. This chain connects TRBV4-2 to TRBJ2-1, with TRBD2 matching over 12 bases. The CDR3 is 16 residues long. After removal of 0 bases from V and 4 bases from J, the junction contained 1 base not matched to a gene. From germline, CDR1 is LGHNA and CDR2 YNFKEQ. CDR3 residues: CASSQDGTSGYNEQFF. DNA for the CDR3: TGTGCCAGCAGCCAAGATGGGACTAGCGGGTACAATGAGCAGTTCTTC.

V usage is TRBV5-4 and J usage is TRBJ2-7, with D possibly matching TRBD1 (7 bases). CDR1 and CDR2 (germline): SGHNT, YYREEE (reference sequence). Trimming pared 1 base from V and 6 bases from J, leaving 14 bases between. The CDR3 covers 14 residues. The CDR3 sequence is CASSLYAGGGEQYF. The CDR3 DNA reads TGTGCCAGCAGCTTGTATGCAGGGGGAGGCGAGCAGTACTTC.

The V gene is TRBV4-3, the J gene TRBJ2-4, with TRBD2 identical over 10 bases. This CDR3 spans 16 amino acids. The germline CDR1 and CDR2 sequences are LGHNA and YSLEER. V was clipped by 1 base and J by 7 bases; unmatched bases: 7. This CDR3 reads CASSQATSGNVNIQYF. CDR3 DNA sequence: TGCGCCAGCAGCCAAGCAACTAGCGGGAATGTGAACATTCAGTACTTC.

This rearrangement joins TRBV5-1 to TRBJ2-3, with TRBD2 identical over 10 bases. The CDR3 covers 16 residues. With V trimmed by 0 bases and J by 4 bases, 5 bases remained unmatched. Germline V gene lookup returns CDR1 SGHRS and CDR2 YFSETQ. CDR3 coding DNA: TGCGCCAGCAGCTTGGGGCTAGCGGGAGTTTCAGATACGCAGTATTTT. This gives the protein CASSLGLAGVSDTQYF.

The chain has TRBV5-5 and TRBJ2-7; D not resolved. Germline assignment: CDR1 SGHKS and CDR2 YYEKEE (reference sequence). This CDR3 has 11 amino acids. The V end was cut by 4 bases, the J end by 1 base, with 3 bases between. Written as DNA, the CDR3 is TGTGCCAGCAGCCCTTCCTACGAGCAGTACTTC. Translated: CASSPSYEQYF.

V gene TRBV28 combines with J gene TRBJ2-2; D perhaps matches TRBD2 (5 bases). The CDR3 has 14 residues. Germline loops: CDR1 MDHEN, CDR2 SYDVKM. V lost 6 bases to trimming and J lost 5 bases, with 13 bases between them. CDR3 DNA: TGTGCCAGCAGCGGCGGGTTTATTACCGGGGAGCTGTTTTTT. This translates into CASSGGFITGELFF.

This clone was picked up one time. The genes are TRBV30 and TRBJ1-1; 8 nucleotides match TRBD1. The junction had 3 bases not matched to a gene; V was cut back by 5 bases and J by 1 base. Germline V gene data show CDR1 as GTSNPN and CDR2 as SVGIG (reference sequence). This CDR3 is 13 amino acids long. In DNA, the CDR3 is TGTGCCTGGGGTCAGGGGGCGAACACTGAAGCTTTCTTT. It yields the protein CAWGQGANTEAFF.

The chain carries TRBV6-5 and TRBJ1-2; 7 bases fit TRBD1. The J segment lost 7 bases and the V segment lost 6 bases, leaving 8 bases of the junction unmatched. Germline V gene lookup returns CDR1 MNHEY and CDR2 SVGAGI. The CDR3 has 13 amino acids. For the CDR3, the DNA is TGTGCCAGCAGAAACTTACAGGGGTCTGGCTACACCTTC. Translated, it gives CASRNLQGSGYTF.

Here the CDR3 reads CASSPSGGTTYEQYF. CDR3 coding DNA: TGTGCCAGCAGTCCCTCAGGAGGGACCACCTACGAGCAGTACTTC. This chain links TRBV28 with TRBJ2-7, with D tentatively TRBD2 (6 bases). The CDR3 sequence is 15 residues long. Germline loops: CDR1 MDHEN, CDR2 SYDVKM. The germline V and J ends were trimmed by 5 bases and 2 bases, with 16 bases remaining between them.

The chain has TRBV15 and TRBJ2-7, with a weak D call TRBD1 (6 bases). This CDR3 has 13 residues. CDR1 is LNHNV and CDR2 is YYDKDF in the germline V gene (reference sequence). V gave up 5 bases and J gave up 0 bases, with 8 bases separating them. Here the CDR3 DNA reads TGTGCCACCAGCGAGGACAGCTCCTACGAGCAGTACTTC. This gives the protein CATSEDSSYEQYF.

This sequence joins TRBV2 and TRBJ1-5; no clear D gene. The CDR3 is 17 amino acids. Trimming removed 3 bases from V and 5 bases from J, with 20 bases in between. Germline V lookup: CDR1 SNHLY, CDR2 FYNNEI. This chain's CDR3 is CASSDRGRSYTDQPQHF. The CDR3 DNA reads as TGTGCCAGCAGTGACCGGGGAAGAAGCTATACGGATCAGCCCCAGCATTTT.

V is TRBV10-3 and J is TRBJ2-7; 10 bases line up with TRBD2. V gave up 11 bases and J gave up 2 bases; unmatched junction bases: 9. The CDR3 has 14 amino acids. CDR1 and CDR2 from the germline V gene are ENHRY and SYGVKD. This CDR3 is CAVAGTSVTYEQYF. In DNA form, the CDR3 reads TGTGCCGTTGCCGGGACTAGCGTAACCTACGAGCAGTACTTC.

This rearrangement joins TRBV29-1 to TRBJ1-1; maybe TRBD1 (5 bases). From germline, CDR1 is SQVTM and CDR2 ANQGSEA. Trimming pared 4 bases from V and 1 base from J, leaving 16 bases between. This CDR3 spans 15 amino acids. The CDR3 sequence: CSVAYQGTKNTEAFF. The DNA of the CDR3 is TGCAGCGTTGCCTACCAGGGTACCAAGAACACTGAAGCTTTCTTT.

V and J are TRBV28 and TRBJ2-3, with D perhaps matching TRBD2 (5 bases). Looked up from germline, CDR1 is MDHEN and CDR2 is SYDVKM. Trimming removed 6 bases from V and 6 bases from J, with 16 bases in between. This CDR3 region has 14 residues. CDR3: CASSHPREADTQYF. CDR3 DNA: TGTGCCAGCAGCCACCCGAGGGAAGCGGATACGCAGTATTTT.

The gene calls are TRBV29-1 and TRBJ2-5, with a tentative D call TRBD2 (5 bases). V was pared by 7 bases and J by 5 bases, with 17 bases between. The germline CDR1 and CDR2 sequences are SQVTM and ANQGSEA. The CDR3 is 13 residues long. CDR3 coding DNA: TGCAGCGCCGACGAGGGTTTGAGGGAGACCCAGTACTTC. It specifies CSADEGLRETQYF.

The chain has TRBV18 and TRBJ2-1; possible D gene TRBD1, 6 bases. The CDR3 is 15 residues long. V gave up 4 bases and J gave up 7 bases, with 17 bases separating them. Germline CDR1 KGHSH, CDR2 LQKENI. CDR3 sequence reads: CASSRSGTLKNEQFF. The CDR3 DNA reads TGTGCCAGCTCACGATCCGGGACACTAAAAAATGAGCAGTTCTTC.